Reported below is one TCR beta chain. Antigen: not known. Splitting the CD4+ cells yielded a CD45RA+ naive subset and a CD45RA-negative memory subset. CDR3 size: 15 residues. In germline, CDR1 is SGHRS, CDR2 YFSETQ. Trimming stripped 4 bases from V and 7 bases from J, with 20 bases between. The data are from a study of shared clonotypes between healthy human individuals. About the research overall: CD4 naive cells filled three plates per donor, CD4 memory three, CD8 naive two and CD8 memory one. Points from the study as a whole: Clonotypes shared by all four sorted-subset donors had higher generation probabilities than non-shared clonotypes. The authors expected sequencing depth to affect clonotype sharing among donors.

Data came from immunoSEQ multiplex PCR; TCRdb stores just in-frame clones and leaves some out. The data show 2 million or so clones, with 85% to 95% seen just once and 0.1% to 0.15% held by the top ten. This sequence originates from a man younger than 30 in good health. Sequencing input: naive CD4+ T cells sorted from blood. The subset denotes: CD45RA+ positively selected. The chain recombines TRBV5-1 with TRBJ2-5; D might be TRBD1 or TRBD2, each matching 5 bases. CDR3 DNA sequence: TGCGCCAGCAGCGACGGGGCCACCACTTTGGGGACCCAGTACTTC. Protein product: CASSDGATTLGTQYF.